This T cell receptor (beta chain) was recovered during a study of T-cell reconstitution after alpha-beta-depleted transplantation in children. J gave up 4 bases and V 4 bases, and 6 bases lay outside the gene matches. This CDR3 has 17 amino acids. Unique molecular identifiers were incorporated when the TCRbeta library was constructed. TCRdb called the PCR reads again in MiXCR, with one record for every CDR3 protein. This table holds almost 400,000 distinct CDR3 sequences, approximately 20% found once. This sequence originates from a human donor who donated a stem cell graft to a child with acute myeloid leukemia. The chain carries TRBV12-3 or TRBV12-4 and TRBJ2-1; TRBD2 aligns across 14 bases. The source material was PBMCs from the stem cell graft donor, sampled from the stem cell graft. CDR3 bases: TGTGCCAGCAGTTCCAGGACTAGCGGGAGGATATACAATGAGCAGTTCTTC. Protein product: CASSSRTSGRIYNEQFF.